Below, 27 T cell receptor beta chains from the same sample are listed, as sequenced in a study of blood T cell repertoires in COVID-19. The method was immunoSEQ multiplex PCR; TCRdb's version includes in-frame clones alone and lacks a portion of them. The sample holds 45,000 or so clones; just under 90% are singletons and the top ten take 3% to 4.5%. The specimen was peripheral blood. The receptors derive from a man between 35 and 55 years old with COVID-19, enrolled during active disease.

The genes are TRBV5-1 and TRBJ1-3; D gene ambiguous. Between the trimmed V and J ends, which lost 4 bases and 7 bases, there was a span of 9 bases. CDR1 is SGHRS and CDR2 is YFSETQ in the germline V gene. The CDR3 spans 12 residues. The CDR3 here is CASSLNSNTIYF. For the CDR3, the DNA is TGCGCCAGCAGCCTGAATAGCAACACCATATATTTT.

The rearrangement joins TRBV30 to TRBJ1-5; the D gene is possibly TRBD1 (5 bases). V was cut by 2 bases and J by 7 bases, with 15 bases left in between. The germline V gene has CDR1 GTSNPN and CDR2 SVGIG (reference sequence). The CDR3 runs 14 residues. The CDR3 bases are TGTGCCTGGAGTACGACGGGGGGGAAGCAGCCCCAGCATTTT. It translates to CAWSTTGGKQPQHF.

The chain links TRBV5-1 to TRBJ2-1; 15 bases agree with TRBD2. The CDR3 has 17 amino acids. CDR1 and CDR2 from the germline V gene are SGHRS and YFSETQ. With V trimmed by 1 base and J by 7 bases, 6 bases remained unmatched. The CDR3 nucleotides read TGCGCCAGCAGCTTGAGGACTAGCGGGAGGGCCCGGAATGAGCAGTTCTTC. Its protein product is CASSLRTSGRARNEQFF.

The V gene is TRBV2, the J gene TRBJ2-5; 7 bases are shared with TRBD2. Per germline, CDR1 SNHLY and CDR2 FYNNEI. The CDR3 is 13 residues long. J was trimmed by 5 bases and V by 5 bases; bases with no gene match: 5. CDR3 bases: TGTGCCAGCAGTAAGACTAGCCGGGAGACCCAGTACTTC. Its protein product is CASSKTSRETQYF.

This chain links TRBV9 with TRBJ2-2; the D is unclear. V was cut by 0 bases and J by 1 base, with 4 bases left in between. CDR1 is SGDLS, CDR2 YYNGEE, per germline. CDR3 length: 14 amino acids. The CDR3 DNA reads TGTGCCAGCAGCGTAGCCAGGAACACCGGGGAGCTGTTTTTT. Amino acid sequence: CASSVARNTGELFF.

The chain joins TRBV9 to TRBJ2-2, with TRBD2 identical over 14 bases. V was pared by 2 bases and J by 6 bases, with 6 bases of the junction left unmatched. Germline CDR1 SGDLS, CDR2 YYNGEE. The CDR3 spans 17 residues. CDR3 amino acids: CASSVGLAGVQPGELFF. CDR3 nucleotide sequence: TGTGCCAGCAGCGTGGGACTAGCGGGAGTCCAGCCCGGGGAGCTGTTTTTT.

V is TRBV3-1 (or the pseudogene TRBV3-2) and J is TRBJ2-1, with 8 bases fitting TRBD2. The germline V gene has CDR1 LGHDT and CDR2 YNNKEL (reference sequence). The junction had 11 bases not matched to a gene; V was cut back by 0 bases and J by 7 bases. This CDR3 spans 17 amino acids. CDR3: CASSQDWPSGRRNEQFF. The CDR3 DNA reads TGTGCCAGCAGCCAAGATTGGCCCAGCGGGAGAAGAAATGAGCAGTTCTTC.

The J gene is TRBJ2-7, the V gene TRBV19; tentatively, D is TRBD1 (6 bases). The CDR3 runs 16 residues. V lost 2 bases to trimming and J lost 4 bases, with 18 bases between them. Germline assignment: CDR1 LNHDA and CDR2 SQIVND (reference sequence). CDR3 in DNA: TGTGCCAGTAGTATACGTCCTGGGGGCATTGGGTACGAGCAGTACTTC. It encodes CASSIRPGGIGYEQYF.

The CDR3 region has the DNA TGTGCCAGCAGCCTCCCGGGTAGGGAGACCCAGTACTTC. It translates to CASSLPGRETQYF. The chain is built from TRBV5-4 and TRBJ2-5; D gene ambiguous. Deletions cut 4 bases from V and 5 bases from J, with 12 bases between. The CDR3 sequence is 13 residues long. Germline values: CDR1 SGHNT, CDR2 YYREEE (reference sequence).

This chain links TRBV29-1 with TRBJ1-2; TRBD1 agrees at 9 bases. The CDR3 extends over 13 amino acids. Germline CDR1 is SQVTM and CDR2 is ANQGSEA. V lost 0 bases, J lost 7 bases, and 3 bases stayed unmatched. CDR3 region: CSVEEQGAGGYTF. CDR3 DNA: TGCAGCGTTGAAGAACAGGGGGCTGGTGGCTACACCTTC.

V usage is TRBV7-3 and J usage is TRBJ1-1, with D perhaps matching TRBD1 (6 bases). Trimming left V 4 bases short and J 0 bases short, with 12 bases between. The CDR3 totals 15 residues. Germline CDR1 reads SGHTA; CDR2 reads FQGTGA. Written as DNA, the CDR3 is TGTGCCAGCAGCTCGGAGGGGGGGATGAACACTGAAGCTTTCTTT. Translating gives CASSSEGGMNTEAFF.

The chain combines TRBV2 with TRBJ1-5, with TRBD1 matching 9 bases. Per the germline V gene, CDR1 is SNHLY and CDR2 is FYNNEI. Trimming removed 6 bases from V and 1 base from J; junction bases left unmatched: 4. The CDR3 runs 15 residues. This CDR3 reads CASSRDRESNQPQHF. Here the CDR3 DNA reads TGTGCCAGCAGCCGGGACAGGGAGAGCAATCAGCCCCAGCATTTT.

J is TRBJ1-1 and V is TRBV6-5; 7 bases agree with TRBD1. The trim removed 11 bases at V and 8 bases at J, leaving 11 bases unmatched. The CDR3 is 12 residues long. Germline CDR1 and CDR2: MNHEY and SVGAGI. CDR3 nucleotides: TGTGCCTCAAAGACAGGGTCTAGGGAAGCTTTCTTT. Translated, it gives CASKTGSREAFF.

The chain employs TRBV29-1 and TRBJ1-2; a weak D match, TRBD1 (6 bases). Germline V gene sequence: CDR1 SQVTM, CDR2 ANQGSEA. This CDR3 is built from 11 residues. Trimming removed 7 bases from V and 8 bases from J, with 14 bases in between. For the CDR3, the DNA is TGCAGCGGGACAGCGCGGTCCGGCTACACCTTC. Amino acid sequence: CSGTARSGYTF.

V is TRBV9 and J is TRBJ2-1; tentative D call: TRBD2 (7 bases). Per the germline V gene, CDR1 is SGDLS and CDR2 is YYNGEE. CDR3 length equals 14 residues. V shed 0 bases and J shed 6 bases, with 10 bases lying between them. CDR3 residues: CASSVEGEGNEQFF. The CDR3 nucleotides are TGTGCCAGCAGCGTAGAGGGGGAGGGCAATGAGCAGTTCTTC.

This clone was counted a few times. The V gene is TRBV10-3, the J gene TRBJ2-7, with TRBD1 matching over 11 bases. The CDR3 is 15 amino acids. J gave up 3 bases and V 6 bases, and 7 bases lay outside the gene matches. Germline-derived CDR1 and CDR2 are ENHRY and SYGVKD. This CDR3 reads CAIRKSGTGGYEQYF. CDR3 DNA sequence: TGTGCCATCAGGAAATCCGGGACAGGGGGCTACGAGCAGTACTTC.

This clone was seen only once. The gene calls are TRBV7-6 and TRBJ1-6, with TRBD1 as a possible D gene (6 bases). Per the germline V gene, CDR1 is SGHVS and CDR2 is FNYEAQ. The CDR3 spans 15 residues. Trimming pared 5 bases from V and 5 bases from J, leaving 13 bases between. The CDR3 reads CASSPQGKDNSPLHF. The CDR3 DNA reads TGTGCCAGCAGCCCACAGGGAAAGGATAATTCACCCCTCCACTTT.

The V and J genes are TRBV19 and TRBJ1-1, with no clear D. The CDR3 contains 12 residues. Germline CDR1 and CDR2: LNHDA and SQIVND (reference sequence). The V gene lost 5 bases and the J gene lost 10 bases, with 14 bases spanning the gap. This CDR3 is CASSPRGLGAFF. CDR3 in DNA: TGTGCCAGTAGTCCGAGAGGCCTGGGAGCTTTCTTT.

The sample holds one count of this clone. The CDR3 coding sequence is TGTGCCAGCAGATTGACAGGACTGAAGCAGTACTTC. This encodes CASRLTGLKQYF. This chain connects TRBV2 to TRBJ2-7, with D maybe TRBD1 (6 bases). The CDR3 has 12 residues. The ends were cut back, 6 bases at V and 8 bases at J, with 14 bases in the middle. Germline V gene data show CDR1 as SNHLY and CDR2 as FYNNEI. Variable domain in full (rest from reference TRBV2 and TRBJ2-7): EPEVTQTPSHQVTQMGQEVILRCVPISNHLYFYWYRQILGQKVEFLVSFYNNEISEKSEIFDDQFSVERPDGSNFTLKIRSTKLEDSAMYFCASRLTGLKQYFGPGTRLTVT.

The V call is TRBV5-4, the J call TRBJ2-3; 7 bases agree with TRBD2. V lost 6 bases, J lost 9 bases, and 19 bases stayed unmatched. This CDR3 spans 16 amino acids. Germline assignment: CDR1 SGHNT and CDR2 YYREEE (reference sequence). This chain's CDR3 is CASTSAGAGPSLTQYF. The DNA for the CDR3 is TGTGCCAGCACCTCCGCGGGAGCGGGCCCCTCCTTAACGCAGTATTTT.

The chain is built from TRBV6-5 and TRBJ2-4, with D perhaps matching TRBD2 (5 bases). This CDR3 is 15 amino acids long. CDR1 MNHEY and CDR2 SVGAGI come from the germline V gene. Trimming cost V 6 bases and J 0 bases, with 12 bases left between them. The CDR3: CASRGSGLAKNIQYF. Here the CDR3 DNA reads TGTGCCAGCAGAGGCTCGGGGTTAGCCAAAAACATTCAGTACTTC.

The genes are TRBV16 and TRBJ2-5, with D perhaps matching TRBD2 (5 bases). The germline CDR1 and CDR2 sequences are KGHSY and FQNENV. The CDR3 loop spans 13 amino acids. Trimming took 4 bases from V and 0 from J, leaving 6 bases between them. The CDR3 DNA sequence: TGTGCCAGCAGCCGAGGGTACCAAGAGACCCAGTACTTC. It yields the protein CASSRGYQETQYF.

The CDR3 DNA is TGTGCCTGGAAGGGACAGGGTACTTCACCCCTCCACTTT. It yields the protein CAWKGQGTSPLHF. The chain employs TRBV30 and TRBJ1-6; 9 positions match TRBD1. With V trimmed by 4 bases and J by 9 bases, 4 bases remained unmatched. The germline V gene has CDR1 GTSNPN and CDR2 SVGIG (reference sequence). This CDR3 is built from 13 residues.

The chain carries TRBV23-1 and TRBJ2-6; maybe TRBD1 (6 bases). TRBV23-1 belongs to the ORF category, with a function that is uncertain. The CDR3 extends over 15 amino acids. Trimming took off 4 bases at V and 0 bases at J, with 7 bases between the two ends. CDR3 sequence (DNA): TGCGCCAGCAGTCGGGACAACTCTGGGGCCAACGTCCTGACTTTC. This codes for CASSRDNSGANVLTF.

The chain is built from TRBV7-7 and TRBJ2-1; D is ambiguous. V dropped 2 bases and J dropped 6 bases, with 11 bases sitting between them. CDR1 is SSHAT, CDR2 FNYEAQ, per germline (reference sequence). This CDR3 has 14 residues. The CDR3 here is CASSLMASSNEQFF. CDR3 nucleotide sequence: TGTGCCAGCAGCTTAATGGCTAGTTCCAATGAGCAGTTCTTC.

With respect to this clone: This sample includes further DNA sequences coding for the same CDR3. The chain couples TRBV19 to TRBJ2-7; a possible D gene is TRBD1 (7 bases). The CDR3 spans 14 residues. The V and J ends lost 4 bases and 3 bases respectively, with 13 bases between them. The germline V gene encodes CDR1 LNHDA and CDR2 SQIVND (reference sequence). The chain's CDR3 is CASSSGQGGYEQYF. The CDR3 nucleotides read TGTGCCAGTAGTAGCGGGCAGGGGGGCTACGAGCAGTACTTC. The whole variable domain, remainder taken from reference TRBV19 and TRBJ2-7, is DGGITQSPKYLFRKEGQNVTLSCEQNLNHDAMYWYRQDPGQGLRLIYYSQIVNDFQKGDIAEGYSVSREKKESFPLTVTSAQKNPTAFYLCASSSGQGGYEQYFGPGTRLTVT.

This clone was counted a single time. The chain carries TRBV29-1 and TRBJ2-2, with no clear D. Germline assignment: CDR1 SQVTM and CDR2 ANQGSEA. V lost 4 bases and J lost 5, with 8 bases in between. The CDR3 length is 12 residues. The CDR3 region has the DNA TGCAGCGTTGCCTGGCAAACCGGGGAGCTGTTTTTT. It is translated as CSVAWQTGELFF.